This TCR beta chain was recorded in a study of blood T cell repertoires in COVID-19. As for the study in general: Acute and convalescent COVID-19 samples came from the United States, Italy and Spain.

TCRdb keeps only in-frame clones here, not all; method: immunoSEQ multiplex PCR. Among around 200,000 clones listed, 89% were seen once. The CDR3 is 19 residues long. V lost 5 bases, J lost 1 base, and 14 bases stayed unmatched. Germline V gives CDR1 SGHTA, CDR2 FQGTGA. The sequenced material came from PBMCs or T cells enriched from blood (not recorded which). The chain links TRBV7-3 to TRBJ1-1, with 12 bases that match TRBD1. The clonotype originates from a woman aged 40 to 55 with acute COVID-19. This CDR3 is CASSPTGTGGVWGNTEAFF. CDR3 nucleotide sequence: TGTGCCAGCAGCCCAACCGGGACAGGGGGCGTATGGGGGAACACTGAAGCTTTCTTT. Variable domain in full (rest from reference TRBV7-3 and TRBJ1-1): GAGVSQTPSNKVTEKGKYVELRCDPISGHTALYWYRQSLGQGPEFLIYFQGTGAADDSGLPNDRFFAVRPEGSVSTLKIQRTERGDSAVYLCASSPTGTGGVWGNTEAFFGQGTRLTVV.